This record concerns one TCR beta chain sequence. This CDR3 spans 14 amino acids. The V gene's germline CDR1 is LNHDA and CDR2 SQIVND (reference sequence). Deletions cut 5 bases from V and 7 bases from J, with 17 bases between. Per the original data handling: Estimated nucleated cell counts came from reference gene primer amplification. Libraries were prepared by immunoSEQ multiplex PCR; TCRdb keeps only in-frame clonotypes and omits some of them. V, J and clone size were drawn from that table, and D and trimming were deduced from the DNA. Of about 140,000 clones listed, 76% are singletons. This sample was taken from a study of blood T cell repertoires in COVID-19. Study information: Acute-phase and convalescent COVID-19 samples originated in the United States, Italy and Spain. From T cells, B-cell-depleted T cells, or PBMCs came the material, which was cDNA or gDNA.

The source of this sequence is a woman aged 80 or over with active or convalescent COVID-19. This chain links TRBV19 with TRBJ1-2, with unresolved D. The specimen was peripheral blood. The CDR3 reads CASSPKPRGFGYTF. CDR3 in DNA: TGTGCCAGTAGTCCGAAGCCCCGGGGATTTGGCTACACCTTC. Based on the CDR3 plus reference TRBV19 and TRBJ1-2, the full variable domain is DGGITQSPKYLFRKEGQNVTLSCEQNLNHDAMYWYRQDPGQGLRLIYYSQIVNDFQKGDIAEGYSVSREKKESFPLTVTSAQKNPTAFYLCASSPKPRGFGYTFGSGTRLTVV.